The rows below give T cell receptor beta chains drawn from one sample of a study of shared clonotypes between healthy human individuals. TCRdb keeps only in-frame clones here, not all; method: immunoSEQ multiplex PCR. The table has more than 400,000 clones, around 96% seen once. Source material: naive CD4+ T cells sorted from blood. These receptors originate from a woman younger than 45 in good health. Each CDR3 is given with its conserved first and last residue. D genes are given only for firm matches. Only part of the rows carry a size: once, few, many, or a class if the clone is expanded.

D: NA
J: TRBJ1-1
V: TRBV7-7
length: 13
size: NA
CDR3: CASSAERNTEAFF
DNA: TGTGCCAGCAGTGCAGAAAGGAACACTGAAGCTTTCTTT

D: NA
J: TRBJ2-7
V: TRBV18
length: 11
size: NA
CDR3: CASRAGNEQYF
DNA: TGTGCCAGCAGGGCCGGTAACGAGCAGTACTTC

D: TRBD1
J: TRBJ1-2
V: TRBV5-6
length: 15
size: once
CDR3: CASSFEDRDPYGYTF
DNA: TGTGCCAGCAGCTTCGAGGACAGGGACCCCTATGGCTACACCTTC

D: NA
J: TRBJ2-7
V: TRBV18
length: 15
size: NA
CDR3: CASSPPHRDFPEQYF
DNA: TGTGCCAGCTCACCACCGCACAGGGATTTTCCCGAGCAGTACTTC

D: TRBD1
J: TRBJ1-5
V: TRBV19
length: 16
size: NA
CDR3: CASRSDGQGFNQPQHF
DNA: TGTGCCAGTAGAAGCGACGGACAGGGGTTCAATCAGCCCCAGCATTTT

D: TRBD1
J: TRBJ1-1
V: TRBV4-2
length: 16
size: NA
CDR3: CASSYAPQGVNTEAFF
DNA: TGTGCCAGCAGCTACGCCCCCCAGGGGGTGAACACTGAAGCTTTCTTT

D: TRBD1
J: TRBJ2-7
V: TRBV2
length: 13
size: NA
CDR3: CASSGTGGWEQYF
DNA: TGTGCCAGCAGTGGCACAGGGGGATGGGAGCAGTACTTC

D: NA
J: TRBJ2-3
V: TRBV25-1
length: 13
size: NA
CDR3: CASTPTGPDTQYF
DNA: TGTGCCAGCACTCCGACAGGTCCAGATACGCAGTATTTT

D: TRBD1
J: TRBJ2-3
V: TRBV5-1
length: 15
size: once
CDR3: CASSLLRDRKDTQYF
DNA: TGCGCCAGCAGCTTGCTCCGGGACAGGAAGGATACGCAGTATTTT

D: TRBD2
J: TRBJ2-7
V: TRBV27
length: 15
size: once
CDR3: CASRSLAGTNYEQYF
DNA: TGTGCCAGCAGGTCTCTAGCGGGGACCAACTACGAGCAGTACTTC

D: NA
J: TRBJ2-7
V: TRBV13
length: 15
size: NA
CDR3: CASSFRPGATYEQYF
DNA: TGTGCCAGCAGCTTCCGACCCGGGGCCACCTACGAGCAGTACTTC

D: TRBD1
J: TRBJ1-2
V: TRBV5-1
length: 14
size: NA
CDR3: CASSAWDRLYGYTF
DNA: TGCGCCAGCAGCGCCTGGGACAGACTTTATGGCTACACCTTC

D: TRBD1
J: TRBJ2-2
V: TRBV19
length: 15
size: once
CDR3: CASSTPGQSSGELFF
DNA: TGTGCCAGTAGTACCCCGGGACAGTCTAGCGGGGAGCTGTTTTTT

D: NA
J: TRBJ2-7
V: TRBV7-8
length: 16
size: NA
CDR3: CASSSLGGQGTYEQYF
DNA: TGTGCCAGCAGCTCACTCGGTGGGCAGGGGACCTACGAGCAGTACTTC

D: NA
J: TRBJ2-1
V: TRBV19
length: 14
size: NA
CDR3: CASSISGSYNEQFF
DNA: TGTGCCAGTAGTATCAGCGGGTCCTACAATGAGCAGTTCTTC

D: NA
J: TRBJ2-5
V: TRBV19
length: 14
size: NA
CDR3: CASSTSSAQETQYF
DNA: TGTGCCAGTAGTACCTCTAGCGCTCAAGAGACCCAGTACTTC